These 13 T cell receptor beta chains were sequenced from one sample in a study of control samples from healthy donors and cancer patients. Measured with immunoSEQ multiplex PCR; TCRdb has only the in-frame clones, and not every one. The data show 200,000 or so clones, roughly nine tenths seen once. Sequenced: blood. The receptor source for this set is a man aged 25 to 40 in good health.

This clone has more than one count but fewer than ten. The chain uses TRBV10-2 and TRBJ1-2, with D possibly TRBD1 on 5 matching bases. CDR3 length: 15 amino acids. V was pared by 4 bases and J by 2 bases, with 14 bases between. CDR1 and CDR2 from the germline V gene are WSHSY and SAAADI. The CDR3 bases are TGCGCCAGCAGTGCTTACAGAGGGACCAACTATGGCTACACCTTC. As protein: CASSAYRGTNYGYTF.

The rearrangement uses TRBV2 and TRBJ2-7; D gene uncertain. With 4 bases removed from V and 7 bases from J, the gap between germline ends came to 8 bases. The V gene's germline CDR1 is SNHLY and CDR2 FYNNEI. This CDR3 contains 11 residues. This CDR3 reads CASSVSSEQYF. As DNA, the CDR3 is TGTGCCAGCAGTGTGAGTAGTGAGCAGTACTTC. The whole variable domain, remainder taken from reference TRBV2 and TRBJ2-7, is EPEVTQTPSHQVTQMGQEVILRCVPISNHLYFYWYRQILGQKVEFLVSFYNNEISEKSEIFDDQFSVERPDGSNFTLKIRSTKLEDSAMYFCASSVSSEQYFGPGTRLTVT.

CDR3 bases: TGCGCCAGCAGCTACGGACAGAACACTGAAGCTTTCTTT. It encodes CASSYGQNTEAFF. The chain links TRBV5-1 to TRBJ1-1; tentative D call: TRBD1 (5 bases). Trimming took off 3 bases at V and 1 base at J, with 7 bases between the two ends. CDR1 is SGHRS, CDR2 YFSETQ, per germline. The CDR3 totals 13 residues.

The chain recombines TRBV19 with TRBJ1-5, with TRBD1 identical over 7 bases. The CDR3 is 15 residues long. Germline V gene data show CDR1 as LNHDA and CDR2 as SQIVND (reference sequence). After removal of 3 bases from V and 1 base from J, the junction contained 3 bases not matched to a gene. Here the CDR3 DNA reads TGTGCCAGTAGTATGGTGGACAGGAGCAATCAGCCCCAGCATTTT. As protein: CASSMVDRSNQPQHF. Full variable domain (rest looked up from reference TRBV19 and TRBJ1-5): DGGITQSPKYLFRKEGQNVTLSCEQNLNHDAMYWYRQDPGQGLRLIYYSQIVNDFQKGDIAEGYSVSREKKESFPLTVTSAQKNPTAFYLCASSMVDRSNQPQHFGDGTRLSIL.

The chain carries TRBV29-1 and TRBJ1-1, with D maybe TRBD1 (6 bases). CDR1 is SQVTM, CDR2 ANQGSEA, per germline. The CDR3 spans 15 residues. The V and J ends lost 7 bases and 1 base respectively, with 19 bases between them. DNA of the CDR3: TGCAGCGCCCGCGGGCGGGGGGCTGAGAACACTGAAGCTTTCTTT. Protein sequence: CSARGRGAENTEAFF.

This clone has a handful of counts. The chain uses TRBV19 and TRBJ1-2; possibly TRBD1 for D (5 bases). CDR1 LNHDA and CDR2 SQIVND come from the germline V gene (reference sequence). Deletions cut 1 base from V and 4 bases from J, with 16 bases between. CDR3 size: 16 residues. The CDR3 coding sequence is TGTGCCAGTAGTATAGTCGGGGCGGGGAGGACCTATGGCTACACCTTC. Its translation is CASSIVGAGRTYGYTF.

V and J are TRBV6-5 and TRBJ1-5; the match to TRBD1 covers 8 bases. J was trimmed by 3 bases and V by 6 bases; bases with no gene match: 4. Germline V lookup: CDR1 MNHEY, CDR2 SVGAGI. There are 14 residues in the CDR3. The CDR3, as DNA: TGTGCCAGCAGGCCGGGACAGGACAATCAGCCCCAGCATTTT. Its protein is CASRPGQDNQPQHF.

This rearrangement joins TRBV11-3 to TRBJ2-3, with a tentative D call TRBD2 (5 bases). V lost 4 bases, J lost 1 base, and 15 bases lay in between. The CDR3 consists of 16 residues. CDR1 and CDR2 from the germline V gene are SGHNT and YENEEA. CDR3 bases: TGTGCCAGCAGCTCGGGGTCCACTACCCGCACAGATACGCAGTATTTT. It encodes CASSSGSTTRTDTQYF. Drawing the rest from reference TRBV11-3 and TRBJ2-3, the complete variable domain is EAGVVQSPRYKIIEKKQPVAFWCNPISGHNTLYWYLQNLGQGPELLIRYENEEAVDDSQLPKDRFSAERLKGVDSTLKIQPAELGDSAVYLCASSSGSTTRTDTQYFGPGTRLTVL.

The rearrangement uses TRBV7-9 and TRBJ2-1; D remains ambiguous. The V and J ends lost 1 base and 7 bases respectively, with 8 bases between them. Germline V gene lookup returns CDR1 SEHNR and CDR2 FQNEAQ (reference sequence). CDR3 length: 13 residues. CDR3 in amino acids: CASSLVWANEQFF. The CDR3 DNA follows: TGTGCCAGCAGCTTAGTTTGGGCAAATGAGCAGTTCTTC.

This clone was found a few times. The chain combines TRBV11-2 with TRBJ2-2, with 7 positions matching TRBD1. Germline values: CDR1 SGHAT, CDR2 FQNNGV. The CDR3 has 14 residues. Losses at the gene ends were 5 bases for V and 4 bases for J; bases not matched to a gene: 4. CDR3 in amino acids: CASSMTGSTGELFF. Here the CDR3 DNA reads TGTGCCAGCAGCATGACAGGGTCCACCGGGGAGCTGTTTTTT. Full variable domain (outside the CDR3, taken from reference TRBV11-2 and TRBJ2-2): EAGVAQSPRYKIIEKRQSVAFWCNPISGHATLYWYQQILGQGPKLLIQFQNNGVVDDSQLPKDRFSAERLKGVDSTLKIQPAKLEDSAVYLCASSMTGSTGELFFGEGSRLTVL.

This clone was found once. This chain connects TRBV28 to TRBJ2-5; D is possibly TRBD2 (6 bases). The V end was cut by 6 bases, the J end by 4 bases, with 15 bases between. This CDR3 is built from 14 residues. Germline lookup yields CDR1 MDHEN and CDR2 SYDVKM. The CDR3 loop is CASSALQGGETQYF. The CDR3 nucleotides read TGTGCCAGCAGCGCCCTCCAGGGAGGAGAGACCCAGTACTTC.

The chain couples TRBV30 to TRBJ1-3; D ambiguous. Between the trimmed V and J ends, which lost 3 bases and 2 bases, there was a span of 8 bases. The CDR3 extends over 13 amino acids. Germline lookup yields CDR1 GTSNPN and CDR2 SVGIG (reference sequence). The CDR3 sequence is CAWRPSPGNTIYF. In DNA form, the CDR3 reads TGTGCCTGGAGACCCAGTCCTGGAAACACCATATATTTT.

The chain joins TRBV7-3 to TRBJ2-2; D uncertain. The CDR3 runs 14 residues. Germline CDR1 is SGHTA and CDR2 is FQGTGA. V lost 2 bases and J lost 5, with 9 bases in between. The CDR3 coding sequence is TGTGCCAGCAGCTTAGGGTCCGCGACCGGGGAGCTGTTTTTT. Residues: CASSLGSATGELFF.